The clone carrying this T cell receptor beta chain was seen repeatedly, ten times or more. Its antigen is unidentified. This entry comes from a study of early T cells in non-severe SARS-CoV-2 infection. Study context: From unsorted whole blood, bulk RNA was sequenced, and the chains remained unpaired. Overall study results and limits: VDJdb matching skewed toward anti-spike CD8 responses, missing private and CD4 specificities.

Tagging with unique molecular identifiers was applied to individual cDNA molecules. TCRdb reprocessed the 5' RACE reads via MiXCR and lists one record per CDR3 protein. The sample includes roughly 80,000 distinct CDR3 sequences, around 15% of them seen just once. The V end was cut by 5 bases, the J end by 4 bases, with 14 bases between. CDR3 length: 14 residues. Germline V gene data show CDR1 as SGHTA and CDR2 as FQGNSA. The sequence came from an adult who was a healthcare worker with PCR-confirmed SARS-CoV-2 infection or an uninfected control (not recorded which). The sample taken for sequencing was whole blood. This chain uses TRBV7-2 with TRBJ2-5; no firm D call. The CDR3 bases are TGTGCCAGCAGCATTAGACTTATGGCAGAGACCCAGTACTTC. It encodes CASSIRLMAETQYF.